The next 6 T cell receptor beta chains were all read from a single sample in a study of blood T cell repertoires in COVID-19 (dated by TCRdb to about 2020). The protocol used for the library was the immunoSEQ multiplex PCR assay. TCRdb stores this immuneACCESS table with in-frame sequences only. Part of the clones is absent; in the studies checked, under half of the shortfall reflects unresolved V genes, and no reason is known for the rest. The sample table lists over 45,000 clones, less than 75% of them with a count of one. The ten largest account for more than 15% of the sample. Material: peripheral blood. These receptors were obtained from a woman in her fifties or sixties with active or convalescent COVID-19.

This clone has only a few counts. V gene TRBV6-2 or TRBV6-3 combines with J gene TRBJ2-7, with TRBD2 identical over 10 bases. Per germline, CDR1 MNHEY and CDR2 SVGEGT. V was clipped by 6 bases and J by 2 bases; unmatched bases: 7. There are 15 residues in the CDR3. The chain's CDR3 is CASSILAGPTYEQYF. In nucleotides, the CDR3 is TGTGCCAGCAGCATACTAGCGGGACCCACCTACGAGCAGTACTTC.

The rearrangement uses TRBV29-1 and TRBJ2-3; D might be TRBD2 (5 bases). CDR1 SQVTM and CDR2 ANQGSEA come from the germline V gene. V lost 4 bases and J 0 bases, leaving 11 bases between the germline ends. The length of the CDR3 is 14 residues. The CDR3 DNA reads TGCAGCGTTGTCCCGACTACTAGCACAGATACGCAGTATTTT. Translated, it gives CSVVPTTSTDTQYF.

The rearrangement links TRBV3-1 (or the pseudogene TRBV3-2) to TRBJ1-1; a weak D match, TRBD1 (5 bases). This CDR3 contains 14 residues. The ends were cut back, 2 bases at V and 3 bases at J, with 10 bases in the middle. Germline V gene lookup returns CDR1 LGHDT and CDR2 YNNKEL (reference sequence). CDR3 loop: CASSQLGGDTEAFF. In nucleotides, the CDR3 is TGTGCCAGCAGCCAATTGGGGGGGGACACTGAAGCTTTCTTT.

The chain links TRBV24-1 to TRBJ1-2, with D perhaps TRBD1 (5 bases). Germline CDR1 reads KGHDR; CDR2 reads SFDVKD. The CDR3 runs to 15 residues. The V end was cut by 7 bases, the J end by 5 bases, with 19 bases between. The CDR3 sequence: CATSGREGNQYGYTF. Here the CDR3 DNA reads TGTGCCACCAGCGGCAGGGAAGGGAACCAATATGGCTACACCTTC.

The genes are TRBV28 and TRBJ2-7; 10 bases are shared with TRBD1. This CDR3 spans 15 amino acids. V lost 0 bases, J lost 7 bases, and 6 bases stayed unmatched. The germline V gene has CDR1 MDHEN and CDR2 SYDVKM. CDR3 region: CASSLWGQGTGEQYF. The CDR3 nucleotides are TGTGCCAGCAGTTTATGGGGACAGGGGACGGGGGAGCAGTACTTC.

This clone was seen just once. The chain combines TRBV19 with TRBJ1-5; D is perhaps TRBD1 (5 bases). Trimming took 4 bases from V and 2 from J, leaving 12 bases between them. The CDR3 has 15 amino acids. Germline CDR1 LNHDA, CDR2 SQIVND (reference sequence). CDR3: CASSRGDMGNQPQHF. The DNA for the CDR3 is TGTGCCAGTAGTAGGGGGGATATGGGCAATCAGCCCCAGCATTTT.